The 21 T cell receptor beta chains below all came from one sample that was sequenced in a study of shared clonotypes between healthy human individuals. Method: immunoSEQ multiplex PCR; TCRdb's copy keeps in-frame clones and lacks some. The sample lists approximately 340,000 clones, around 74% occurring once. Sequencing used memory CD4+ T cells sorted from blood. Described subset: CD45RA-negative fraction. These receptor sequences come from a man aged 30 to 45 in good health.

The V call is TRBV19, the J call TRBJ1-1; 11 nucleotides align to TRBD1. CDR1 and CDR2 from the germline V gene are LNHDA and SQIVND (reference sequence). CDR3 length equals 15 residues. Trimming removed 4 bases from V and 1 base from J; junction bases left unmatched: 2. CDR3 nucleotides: TGTGCCAGTAGTAGGACAGGGGGCTGGAACACTGAAGCTTTCTTT. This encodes CASSRTGGWNTEAFF.

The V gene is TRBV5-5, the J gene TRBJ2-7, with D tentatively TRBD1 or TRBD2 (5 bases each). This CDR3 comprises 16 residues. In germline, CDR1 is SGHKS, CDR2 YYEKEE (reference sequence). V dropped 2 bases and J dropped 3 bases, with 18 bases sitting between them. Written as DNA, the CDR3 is TGTGCCAGCAGCTTAGGGACCGCAGGGCTCTTCTACGAGCAGTACTTC. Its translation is CASSLGTAGLFYEQYF.

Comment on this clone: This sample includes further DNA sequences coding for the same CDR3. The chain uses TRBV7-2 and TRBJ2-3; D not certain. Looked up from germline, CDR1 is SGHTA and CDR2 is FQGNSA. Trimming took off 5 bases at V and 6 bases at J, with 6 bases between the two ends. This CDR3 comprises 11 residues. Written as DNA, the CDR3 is TGTGCCAGCAGCCCGCGTGATACGCAGTATTTT. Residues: CASSPRDTQYF.

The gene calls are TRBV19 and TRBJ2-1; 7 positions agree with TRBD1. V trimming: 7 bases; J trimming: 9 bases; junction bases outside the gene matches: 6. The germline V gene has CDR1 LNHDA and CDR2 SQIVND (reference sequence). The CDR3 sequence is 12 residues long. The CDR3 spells CASTQPGGEQFF. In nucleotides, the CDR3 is TGTGCCAGTACTCAACCAGGGGGTGAGCAGTTCTTC.

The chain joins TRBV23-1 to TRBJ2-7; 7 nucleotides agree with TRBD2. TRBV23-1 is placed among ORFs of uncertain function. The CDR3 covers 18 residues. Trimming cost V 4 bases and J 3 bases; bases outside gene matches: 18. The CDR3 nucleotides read TGCGCCAGCAGTCTATCCACGGGCGGGAGAGGGGAGGACTACGAGCAGTACTTC. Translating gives CASSLSTGGRGEDYEQYF.

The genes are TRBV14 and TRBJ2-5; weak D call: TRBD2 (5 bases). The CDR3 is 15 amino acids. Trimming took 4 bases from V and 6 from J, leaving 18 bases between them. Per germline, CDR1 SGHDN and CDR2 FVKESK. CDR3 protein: CASSLGLGKEKTQYF. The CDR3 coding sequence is TGTGCCAGCAGCCTTGGACTCGGTAAAGAGAAGACCCAGTACTTC.

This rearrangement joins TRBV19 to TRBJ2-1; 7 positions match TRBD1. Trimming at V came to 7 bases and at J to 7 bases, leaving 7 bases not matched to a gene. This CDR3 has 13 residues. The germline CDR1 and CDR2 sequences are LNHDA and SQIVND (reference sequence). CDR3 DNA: TGTGCCAGTAACAGGGGTTTTGGGAATGAGCAGTTCTTC. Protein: CASNRGFGNEQFF.

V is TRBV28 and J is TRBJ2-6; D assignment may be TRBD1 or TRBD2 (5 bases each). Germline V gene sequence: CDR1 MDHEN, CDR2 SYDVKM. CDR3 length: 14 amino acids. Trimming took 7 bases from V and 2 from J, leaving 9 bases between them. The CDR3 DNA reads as TGTGCCAGCACTCTGGGGGCTGGGGCCAACGTCCTGACTTTC. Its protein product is CASTLGAGANVLTF.

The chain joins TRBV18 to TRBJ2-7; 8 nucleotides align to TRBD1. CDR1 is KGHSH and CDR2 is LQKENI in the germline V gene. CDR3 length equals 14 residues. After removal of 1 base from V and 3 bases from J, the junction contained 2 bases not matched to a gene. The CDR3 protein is CASSPLGQGYEQYF. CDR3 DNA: TGTGCCAGCTCACCACTTGGACAGGGCTACGAGCAGTACTTC. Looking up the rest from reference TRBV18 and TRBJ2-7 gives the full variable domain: NAGVMQNPRHLVRRRGQEARLRCSPMKGHSHVYWYRQLPEEGLKFMVYLQKENIIDESGMPKERFSAEFPKEGPSILRIQQVVRGDSAAYFCASSPLGQGYEQYFGPGTRLTVT.

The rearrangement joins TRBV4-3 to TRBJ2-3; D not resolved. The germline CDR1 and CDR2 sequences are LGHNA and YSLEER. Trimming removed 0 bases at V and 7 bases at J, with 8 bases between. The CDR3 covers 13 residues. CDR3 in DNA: TGCGCCAGCAGCCAAGACGCGGCGTATACGCAGTATTTT. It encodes CASSQDAAYTQYF.

The chain's CDR3 is CASSPRTGGVLSNYGYTF. The CDR3 region has the DNA TGTGCCAGCAGCCCCCGAACAGGGGGCGTCCTATCTAACTATGGCTACACCTTC. The J gene is TRBJ1-2, the V gene TRBV5-4, with 9 bases aligning to TRBD1. The CDR3 has 18 residues. Germline V gene lookup returns CDR1 SGHNT and CDR2 YYREEE (reference sequence). Trimming at V came to 4 bases and at J to 0 bases, leaving 13 bases not matched to a gene.

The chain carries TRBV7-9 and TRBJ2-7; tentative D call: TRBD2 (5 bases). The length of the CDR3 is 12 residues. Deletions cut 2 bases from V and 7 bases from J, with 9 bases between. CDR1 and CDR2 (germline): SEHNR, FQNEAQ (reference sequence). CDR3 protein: CASSLTREEQYF. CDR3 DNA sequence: TGTGCCAGCAGCTTAACTAGGGAAGAGCAGTACTTC. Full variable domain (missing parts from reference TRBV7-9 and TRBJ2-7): DTGVSQNPRHKITKRGQNVTFRCDPISEHNRLYWYRQTLGQGPEFLTYFQNEAQLEKSRLLSDRFSAERPKGSFSTLEIQRTEQGDSAMYLCASSLTREEQYFGPGTRLTVT.

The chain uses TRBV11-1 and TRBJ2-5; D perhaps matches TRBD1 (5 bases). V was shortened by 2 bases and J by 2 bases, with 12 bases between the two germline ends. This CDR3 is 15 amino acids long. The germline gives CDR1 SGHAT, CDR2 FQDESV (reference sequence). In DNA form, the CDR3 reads TGTGCCAGCAGCTTAAGGGCAGGGAAGCAAGAGACCCAGTACTTC. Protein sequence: CASSLRAGKQETQYF.

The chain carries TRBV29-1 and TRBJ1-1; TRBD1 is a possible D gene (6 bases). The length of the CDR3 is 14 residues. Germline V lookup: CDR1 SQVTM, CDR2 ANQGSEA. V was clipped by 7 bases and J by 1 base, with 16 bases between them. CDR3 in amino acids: CSAWGGGQNTEAFF. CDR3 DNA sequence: TGCAGCGCTTGGGGAGGGGGGCAGAACACTGAAGCTTTCTTT.

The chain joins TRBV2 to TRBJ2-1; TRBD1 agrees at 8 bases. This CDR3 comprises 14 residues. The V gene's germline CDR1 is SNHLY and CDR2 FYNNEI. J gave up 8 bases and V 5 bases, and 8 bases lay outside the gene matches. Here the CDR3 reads CASSPTGVSDEQFF. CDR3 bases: TGTGCCAGCAGTCCGACAGGGGTTTCCGATGAGCAGTTCTTC.

CDR3: CASSSGHQETQYF. Written as DNA, the CDR3 is TGTGCCAGCAGTTCTGGACACCAAGAGACCCAGTACTTC. V and J are TRBV6-5 and TRBJ2-5, with D hard to call. Germline V gene lookup returns CDR1 MNHEY and CDR2 SVGAGI. V was trimmed by 4 bases and J by 0 bases, leaving 6 bases between them. There are 13 residues in the CDR3.

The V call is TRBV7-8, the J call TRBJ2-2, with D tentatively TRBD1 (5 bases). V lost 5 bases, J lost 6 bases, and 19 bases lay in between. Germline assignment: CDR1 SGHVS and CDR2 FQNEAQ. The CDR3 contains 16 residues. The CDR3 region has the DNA TGTGCCAGCAGCCCTCTACCAGGGTTCCCTTCCGGGGAGCTGTTTTTT. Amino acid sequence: CASSPLPGFPSGELFF.

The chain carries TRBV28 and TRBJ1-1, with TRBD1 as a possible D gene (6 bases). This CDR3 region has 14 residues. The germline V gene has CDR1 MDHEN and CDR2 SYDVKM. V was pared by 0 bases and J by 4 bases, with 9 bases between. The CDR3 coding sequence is TGTGCCAGCAGTTTATGGGGAGGGGGCACTGAAGCTTTCTTT. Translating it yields CASSLWGGGTEAFF.

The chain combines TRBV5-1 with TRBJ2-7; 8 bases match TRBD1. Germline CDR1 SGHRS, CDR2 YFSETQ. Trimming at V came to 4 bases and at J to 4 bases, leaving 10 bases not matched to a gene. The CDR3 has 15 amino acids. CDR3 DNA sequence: TGCGCCAGCAGCCCCCGGACAGGGTCAGCATACGAGCAGTACTTC. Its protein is CASSPRTGSAYEQYF. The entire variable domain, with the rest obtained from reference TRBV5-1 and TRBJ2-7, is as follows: KAGVTQTPRYLIKTRGQQVTLSCSPISGHRSVSWYQQTPGQGLQFLFEYFSETQRNKGNFPGRFSGRQFSNSRSEMNVSTLELGDSALYLCASSPRTGSAYEQYFGPGTRLTVT.

The DNA of the CDR3 is TGTGCCAGCAGTGATCCAAGGGTTGAAAAACTGTTTTTT. Its translation is CASSDPRVEKLFF. V and J are TRBV25-1 and TRBJ1-4; D remains unclear. There are 13 residues in the CDR3. The V and J ends lost 3 bases and 7 bases respectively, with 9 bases between them. In germline, CDR1 is MGHDK, CDR2 SYGVNS. The full variable domain, rest sourced from reference TRBV25-1 and TRBJ1-4, is EADIYQTPRYLVIGTGKKITLECSQTMGHDKMYWYQQDPGMELHLIHYSYGVNSTEKGDLSSESTVSRIRTEHFPLTLESARPSHTSQYLCASSDPRVEKLFFGSGTQLSVL.

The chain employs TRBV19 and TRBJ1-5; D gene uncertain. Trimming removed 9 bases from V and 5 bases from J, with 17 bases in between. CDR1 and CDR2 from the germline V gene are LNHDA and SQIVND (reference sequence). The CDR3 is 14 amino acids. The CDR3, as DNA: TGTGCCAGCGACCCTGTAGACCCTGATCAGCCCCAGCATTTT. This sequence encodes CASDPVDPDQPQHF.